This T cell receptor beta chain comes out of a study of T cell responses to AZD1222 COVID-19 vaccine. Broader study findings: Nearly half of spike-specific TCRs reportedly target variant regions that are unmutated in the B.1.351 and B.1.1.7 variants. CD4 TCRs linked to vaccination spanned spike, dominating at 160-218 and 743-854. Donors, mostly white British, included more females; clonal diversity was possibly underestimated.

Sequencing used immunoSEQ multiplex PCR; TCRdb keeps in-frame clones, though not all of them. The sample yields 84,000 or so clones, just over 90% seen once. Germline loops: CDR1 SGHNT, CDR2 YENEEA. The CDR3 contains 14 residues. The V end was cut by 1 base, the J end by 7 bases, with 13 bases between. Turning to this clone: Antigen unknown.

Timing groups of about 4 and about 12 weeks for second doses were pooled. This clonotype was obtained from an adult who received the AZD1222 COVID-19 vaccine. The sequencing used peripheral blood, collected 28 days after the second AZD1222 dose. The chain recombines TRBV11-3 with TRBJ1-1; D perhaps matches TRBD1 (5 bases). The CDR3 sequence is CASSLGRQSLEAFF. DNA for the CDR3: TGTGCCAGCAGCTTAGGACGACAGTCCCTTGAAGCTTTCTTT.